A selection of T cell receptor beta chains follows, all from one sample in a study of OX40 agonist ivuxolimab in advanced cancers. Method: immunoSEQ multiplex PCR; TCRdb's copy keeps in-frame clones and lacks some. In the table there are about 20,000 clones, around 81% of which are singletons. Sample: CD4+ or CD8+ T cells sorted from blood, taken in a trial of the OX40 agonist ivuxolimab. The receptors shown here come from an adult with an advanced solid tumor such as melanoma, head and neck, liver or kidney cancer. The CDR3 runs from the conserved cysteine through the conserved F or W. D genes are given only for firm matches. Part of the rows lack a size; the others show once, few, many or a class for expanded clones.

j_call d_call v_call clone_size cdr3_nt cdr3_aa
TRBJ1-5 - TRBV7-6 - TGTGCCAGCAGCCTGGACAGCAATCAGCCCCAGCATTTT CASSLDSNQPQHF
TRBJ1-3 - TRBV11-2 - TGTGCCAGCAGCGTCGGGACGGCCATCGGAAACACCATATATTTT CASSVGTAIGNTIYF
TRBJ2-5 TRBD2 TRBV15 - TGTGCCACCAGCAGAGACCGGGGACTAGCGGGAGAGGGAGGGACCCAGTACTTC CATSRDRGLAGEGGTQYF
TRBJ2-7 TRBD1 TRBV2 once TGTGCCAGCCGATACTGGACAGGCCCCGACTACGAGCAGTACTTC CASRYWTGPDYEQYF
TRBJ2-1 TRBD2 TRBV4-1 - TGCGCCAGCAGCCAAGGGACTAGCGCCAACAATGAGCAGTTCTTC CASSQGTSANNEQFF
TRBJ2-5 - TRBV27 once TGTGCCAGCAGTCCAAACCCCCGGTCCGTCCGACAGTACTTC CASSPNPRSVRQYF
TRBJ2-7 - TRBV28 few TGTGCCAGCAGTCCCCGGAGGTACGAGCAGTACTTC CASSPRRYEQYF
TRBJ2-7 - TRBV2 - TGTGCCAGCAGACAGGGTTTTGGCGAGCAGTACTTC CASRQGFGEQYF
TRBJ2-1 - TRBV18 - TGTGCCAGCTCACCGGACTGGAACGATGAGCAGTTCTTC CASSPDWNDEQFF
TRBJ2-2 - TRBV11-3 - TGTGCCAGCAGCTCGACAGGACAGTTAACCGGGGAGCTGTTTTTT CASSSTGQLTGELFF
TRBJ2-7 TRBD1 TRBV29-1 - TGCAGCGTGGGGACAGGGACCTACGAGCAGTACTTC CSVGTGTYEQYF
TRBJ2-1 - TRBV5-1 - TGCGCCAGCAGCTTACCTAGTTTGCATGAGCAGTTCTTC CASSLPSLHEQFF
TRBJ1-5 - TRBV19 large TGTGCCAGTACTGGACGGATGGCCTCTGGGCCCCAGCATTTT CASTGRMASGPQHF
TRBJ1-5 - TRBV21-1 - TGTGCCAGCAGCAAAGAGGGGGTTTCACAGCCCCAGCATTTT CASSKEGVSQPQHF
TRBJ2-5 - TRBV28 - TGTGCCAGCAGTTTATCGGTCCAATCCATAAAGTACTTC CASSLSVQSIKYF
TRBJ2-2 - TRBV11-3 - TGTGCCAGCAGCTTAGCAGGAGGCCCGAACACCGGGGAGCTGTTTTTT CASSLAGGPNTGELFF
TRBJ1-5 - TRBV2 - TGTGCCAGCAGTGGGGACCACGGGAATCAGCCCCAGCATTTT CASSGDHGNQPQHF
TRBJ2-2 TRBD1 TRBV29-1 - TGCAGCGCCTTGACAGGGGTGGAGGGCGGGGAGCTGTTTTTT CSALTGVEGGELFF
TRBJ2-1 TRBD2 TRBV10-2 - TGCGCCAGCAGAATCGGGACTAGCAGCTACAATGAGCAGTTCTTC CASRIGTSSYNEQFF
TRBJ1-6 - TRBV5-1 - TGCGCCAGTCACAATCCGACGAGCTCCTATAATTCACCCCTCCACTTT CASHNPTSSYNSPLHF
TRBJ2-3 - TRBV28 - TGTGCCAGCAGTCCTCGGGGGGCGGGAGTGAGCACAGATACGCAGTATTTT CASSPRGAGVSTDTQYF
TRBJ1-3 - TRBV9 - TGTGCCAGCAGCGTAGCTGGCAGGGGATCGTCCTCTGGAAACACCATATATTTT CASSVAGRGSSSGNTIYF
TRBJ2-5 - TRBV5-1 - TGCGCCAGCAGCTCTGAGGGTAGCGAGACCCAGTACTTC CASSSEGSETQYF
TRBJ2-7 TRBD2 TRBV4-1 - TGCGCCAGCAGCCAAGCGCTAGCGGGAGTCTCCTACGAGCAGTACTTC CASSQALAGVSYEQYF
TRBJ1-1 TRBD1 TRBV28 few TGTGCCAGCAGTCCTCGACAGGGGTGGGTCACTGAAGCTTTCTTT CASSPRQGWVTEAFF
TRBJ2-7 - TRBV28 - TGTGCCAGCAGTACCTACGAGCAGTACTTC CASSTYEQYF
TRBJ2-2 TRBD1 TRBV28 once TGTGCCAGCAGCGAGGGGGCTTCGGGTACCGGGGAGCTGTTTTTT CASSEGASGTGELFF